Included here is one TCR beta chain sequence, with context. Its antigen is undetermined. The method was immunoSEQ multiplex PCR; TCRdb's version includes in-frame clones alone and lacks a portion of them. The sample gives around 45,000 clones, roughly nine tenths of which show up once; approximately 2.4% is in the top ten. CDR1 GTSNPN and CDR2 SVGIG come from the germline V gene (reference sequence). V was pared by 2 bases and J by 7 bases, with 15 bases between. This CDR3 comprises 14 residues. The data originate from a study of T cells in localized non-small cell lung cancer. Study-level points and caveats: Appearances in adjacent lung were noted for a median 57 of the top 100 tumor clones.

The sequencing used PBMCs, collected before any cancer treatment. The rearrangement joins TRBV30 to TRBJ1-5; a possible D gene is TRBD1 (6 bases). This sequence originates from a man aged 35 to 69 with stage II lung adenocarcinoma. CDR3 in DNA: TGTGCCTGGAGTTCATCAGGGGTAAGGCAGCCCCAGCATTTT. It codes for CAWSSSGVRQPQHF.